Presented here are 11 T cell receptor beta chains from one specimen sequenced in a study of OX40 agonist ivuxolimab in advanced cancers. Assay: immunoSEQ multiplex PCR; the TCRdb copy retains only in-frame clones and omits some. The table shows about 46,000 clones, with under 90% occurring only once. Sequences were derived from CD4+ or CD8+ T cells sorted from blood, sampled in a trial of the OX40 agonist ivuxolimab. These receptors originate from an adult with an advanced solid tumor such as melanoma, head and neck, liver or kidney cancer.

The J gene is TRBJ2-5, the V gene TRBV6-1; D is ambiguous. This CDR3 has 13 residues. CDR1 MNHNS and CDR2 SASEGT come from the germline V gene. The ends were cut back, 6 bases at V and 1 base at J, with 9 bases in the middle. The CDR3 sequence is CASRKLFQETQYF. The DNA of the CDR3 is TGTGCCAGCAGGAAGCTTTTCCAAGAGACCCAGTACTTC.

The rearrangement uses TRBV29-1 and TRBJ1-2, with a tentative D call TRBD1 (6 bases). Per germline, CDR1 SQVTM and CDR2 ANQGSEA. Trimming stripped 6 bases from V and 4 bases from J, with 15 bases between. This CDR3 spans 13 amino acids. CDR3 sequence reads: CSVGQGLSYGYTF. The DNA of the CDR3 is TGCAGCGTGGGGCAGGGGCTTAGCTATGGCTACACCTTC.

This chain connects TRBV2 to TRBJ1-1; D gene uncertain. Trimming stripped 2 bases from V and 5 bases from J, with 12 bases between. Germline V gene data show CDR1 as SNHLY and CDR2 as FYNNEI. The length of the CDR3 is 14 residues. CDR3 sequence reads: CASSEQMRNTEAFF. For the CDR3, the DNA is TGTGCCAGCAGTGAACAGATGAGGAATACTGAAGCTTTCTTT.

This clone was observed once. V gene TRBV27 combines with J gene TRBJ1-2, with a possible D match to TRBD1 (6 bases). The germline CDR1 and CDR2 sequences are MNHEY and SMNVEV (reference sequence). The CDR3 is 16 amino acids. V was cut by 7 bases and J by 5 bases, with 23 bases left in between. The CDR3 DNA reads TGTGCCAGCACCCCATCTAGGGGGGGTTCCCTATATGGCTACACCTTC. Protein: CASTPSRGGSLYGYTF.

This chain connects TRBV7-2 to TRBJ1-2; 11 nucleotides align to TRBD1. Germline V gene lookup returns CDR1 SGHTA and CDR2 FQGNSA. The ends lost 1 base at V and 4 bases at J; junction bases unmatched: 2. This CDR3 is built from 15 residues. DNA of the CDR3: TGTGCCAGCAGCTTAGGGACAGGGGGCTCCTATGGCTACACCTTC. Its protein product is CASSLGTGGSYGYTF.

The chain has TRBV5-4 and TRBJ2-2, with a weak D call TRBD1 (5 bases). Germline V gene sequence: CDR1 SGHNT, CDR2 YYREEE (reference sequence). CDR3 length: 15 residues. Trimming left V 0 bases short and J 5 bases short, with 11 bases between. The CDR3 DNA follows: TGTGCCAGCAGCTTGGCTGGGGCCAGGACCGGGGAGCTGTTTTTT. This codes for CASSLAGARTGELFF.

This chain uses TRBV20-1 with TRBJ2-5; D is undetermined. V was cut by 4 bases and J by 4 bases, with 7 bases left in between. The CDR3 contains 11 residues. Germline values: CDR1 DFQATT, CDR2 SNEGSKA (reference sequence). CDR3 sequence: CSAIWAETQYF. DNA of the CDR3: TGCAGTGCTATTTGGGCAGAGACCCAGTACTTC.

This chain connects TRBV6-6 to TRBJ1-3; D remains ambiguous. Germline V gives CDR1 MNHNY, CDR2 SVGAGI (reference sequence). The germline V and J ends were trimmed by 2 bases and 0 bases, with 8 bases remaining between them. CDR3 length: 15 amino acids. CDR3 nucleotides: TGTGCCAGCAGTTACGAGGGAATCTCTGGAAACACCATATATTTT. Amino acids: CASSYEGISGNTIYF.

V is TRBV19 and J is TRBJ2-3; D remains ambiguous. This CDR3 is 15 amino acids long. The V end was cut by 5 bases, the J end by 2 bases, with 14 bases between. Germline values: CDR1 LNHDA, CDR2 SQIVND (reference sequence). The CDR3 DNA follows: TGTGCCAGTAGTGGGTCAGTCGCCTACACAGATACGCAGTATTTT. It yields the protein CASSGSVAYTDTQYF.

This sequence joins TRBV7-8 and TRBJ1-2; D gene ambiguous. V was clipped by 1 base and J by 7 bases, with 10 bases between them. The CDR3 runs 13 residues. The germline gives CDR1 SGHVS, CDR2 FQNEAQ. The CDR3 region is CASSLGRNAGYTF. The CDR3 nucleotides are TGTGCCAGCAGCTTAGGTAGAAACGCTGGCTACACCTTC.

The rearrangement joins TRBV30 to TRBJ2-5; 9 nucleotides match TRBD1. J was trimmed by 4 bases and V by 3 bases; bases with no gene match: 12. CDR3 length: 16 residues. From germline, CDR1 is GTSNPN and CDR2 SVGIG (reference sequence). CDR3 in DNA: TGTGCCTGGAGCCAGACCGGGACAGGGCCTCGAGAGACCCAGTACTTC. Residues: CAWSQTGTGPRETQYF.